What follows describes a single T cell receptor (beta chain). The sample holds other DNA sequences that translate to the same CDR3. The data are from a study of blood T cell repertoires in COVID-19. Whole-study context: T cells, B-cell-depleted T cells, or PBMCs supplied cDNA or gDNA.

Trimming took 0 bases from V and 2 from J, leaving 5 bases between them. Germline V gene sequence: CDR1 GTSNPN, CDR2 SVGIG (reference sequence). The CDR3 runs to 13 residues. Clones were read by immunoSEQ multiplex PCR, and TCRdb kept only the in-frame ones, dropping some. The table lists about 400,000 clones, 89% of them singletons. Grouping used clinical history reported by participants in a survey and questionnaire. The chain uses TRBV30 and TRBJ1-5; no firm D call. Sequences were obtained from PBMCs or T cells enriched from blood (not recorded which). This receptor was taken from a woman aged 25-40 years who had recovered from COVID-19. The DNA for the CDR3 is TGTGCCTGGAGTGTGTCGGGCAATCAGCCCCAGCATTTT. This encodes CAWSVSGNQPQHF.